One sample yielded the 17 T cell receptor beta chains listed below, sequenced in a study of blood T cell repertoires in COVID-19. Only in-frame clones appear in the TCRdb table, and some are missing; sequencing was by immunoSEQ multiplex PCR. The table has over 250,000 clones, over 75% seen once. Sequencing was performed on peripheral blood. These receptors all come from a human donor in a cohort sampled during active COVID-19.

The chain links TRBV4-1 to TRBJ2-1, with TRBD2 identical over 9 bases. With 4 bases clipped from V and 0 bases from J, the junction kept 10 bases outside the gene matches. The germline CDR1 and CDR2 sequences are MGHRA and YSYEKL. This CDR3 has 18 amino acids. Written as DNA, the CDR3 is TGCGCCAGCAGCCTCGGGGTCTATAGCGGGAGCTCCTACAATGAGCAGTTCTTC. Amino acid sequence: CASSLGVYSGSSYNEQFF.

The chain couples TRBV4-1 to TRBJ1-3, with D tentatively TRBD1 (5 bases). V was pared by 2 bases and J by 0 bases, with 14 bases between. The CDR3 has 17 residues. Per the germline V gene, CDR1 is MGHRA and CDR2 is YSYEKL. The CDR3 region has the DNA TGCGCCAGCAGCCAAAGGAAAGGGGATAACTCTGGAAACACCATATATTTT. The encoded protein is CASSQRKGDNSGNTIYF.

The chain uses TRBV6-5 and TRBJ2-5, with TRBD2 matching 9 bases. In germline, CDR1 is MNHEY, CDR2 SVGAGI. CDR3 size: 15 residues. V was clipped by 6 bases and J by 4 bases; unmatched bases: 9. The CDR3 nucleotides read TGTGCCAGCAGAGGGGGTGCGGGAGGGCGAGAGACCCAGTACTTC. The encoded protein is CASRGGAGGRETQYF.

The J gene is TRBJ2-7, the V gene TRBV7-8; D not certain. The V gene's germline CDR1 is SGHVS and CDR2 FQNEAQ. This CDR3 is built from 14 residues. Trimming pared 5 bases from V and 7 bases from J, leaving 18 bases between. The CDR3 DNA reads TGTGCCAGCAGCCCCACCGGGTCCAATGGTGAGCAGTACTTC. It codes for CASSPTGSNGEQYF. The full variable domain, rest sourced from reference TRBV7-8 and TRBJ2-7, is GAGVSQSPRYKVAKRGQDVALRCDPISGHVSLFWYQQALGQGPEFLTYFQNEAQLDKSGLPSDRFFAERPEGSVSTLKIQRTQQEDSAVYLCASSPTGSNGEQYFGPGTRLTVT.

This chain connects TRBV5-3 to TRBJ1-4; perhaps TRBD1 as D (6 bases). TRBV5-3 is marked as an open reading frame, function uncertain. The CDR3 has 13 amino acids. V dropped 1 base and J dropped 6 bases, with 7 bases sitting between them. The CDR3: CARSLNRDEKLFF. The CDR3 DNA is TGTGCCAGAAGCTTGAACAGGGATGAAAAACTGTTTTTT.

V is TRBV9 and J is TRBJ1-2; 9 bases are a match to TRBD1. This CDR3 spans 13 amino acids. Germline CDR1 SGDLS, CDR2 YYNGEE. Trimming cost V 7 bases and J 4 bases; bases outside gene matches: 5. CDR3 in DNA: TGTGCCAGCGGGGACAGGGAGGGCTATGGCTACACCTTC. This codes for CASGDREGYGYTF. The full variable domain, with the rest looked up from reference TRBV9 and TRBJ1-2, is DSGVTQTPKHLITATGQRVTLRCSPRSGDLSVYWYQQSLDQGLQFLIQYYNGEERAKGNILERFSAQQFPDLHSELNLSSLELGDSALYFCASGDREGYGYTFGSGTRLTVV.

V and J are TRBV10-1 and TRBJ2-3; D gene unclear. The V and J ends lost 2 bases and 4 bases respectively, with 10 bases between them. This CDR3 is 14 amino acids long. The V gene's germline CDR1 is WNHNN and CDR2 SYGVQD (reference sequence). The CDR3: CASSETRLADTQYF. CDR3 DNA: TGCGCCAGCAGTGAGACGAGACTTGCAGATACGCAGTATTTT.

The genes are TRBV24-1 and TRBJ2-7, with D possibly being TRBD2 (5 bases). The germline CDR1 and CDR2 sequences are KGHDR and SFDVKD. Trimming left V 3 bases short and J 3 bases short, with 29 bases between. This CDR3 spans 20 amino acids. In nucleotides, the CDR3 is TGTGCCACCAGTGATCAACGGCTGTGGATTCGGGGATTTAACGTCTACGAGCAGTACTTC. Translated: CATSDQRLWIRGFNVYEQYF.

This clone appeared a single time. This chain joins TRBV5-4 and TRBJ2-1; weak D call: TRBD1 (7 bases). Trimming removed 2 bases at V and 7 bases at J, with 22 bases between. The germline V gene encodes CDR1 SGHNT and CDR2 YYREEE (reference sequence). The CDR3 has 17 amino acids. The CDR3 is CASSFVAGGGRRNEQFF. The CDR3 nucleotides read TGTGCCAGCAGCTTTGTGGCCGGAGGGGGCAGGAGAAATGAGCAGTTCTTC.

J is TRBJ2-3 and V is TRBV29-1; TRBD1 is a possible D gene (5 bases). CDR1 and CDR2 (germline): SQVTM, ANQGSEA. The V end lost 5 bases, the J end lost 5 bases, and 11 bases lay between the germline ends. The length of the CDR3 is 12 residues. CDR3 in amino acids: CSVTTVKDTQYF. CDR3 nucleotides: TGCAGCGTTACGACAGTAAAAGATACGCAGTATTTT.

This chain connects TRBV30 to TRBJ2-7; D is unresolved. Germline V gene data show CDR1 as GTSNPN and CDR2 as SVGIG (reference sequence). CDR3 length: 11 amino acids. Trimming pared 2 bases from V and 4 bases from J, leaving 6 bases between. The CDR3 protein is CAWSSNYEQYF. In DNA, the CDR3 is TGTGCCTGGAGTTCCAATTACGAGCAGTACTTC.

CDR3 in DNA: TGTGCCAGCAGCGCTCGAGAAGTCAATGAGCAGTTCTTC. Amino acid sequence: CASSAREVNEQFF. This chain links TRBV2 with TRBJ2-1; D is uncertain. The CDR3 contains 13 residues. V gave up 6 bases and J gave up 6 bases, with 12 bases separating them. Germline lookup yields CDR1 SNHLY and CDR2 FYNNEI.

V is TRBV4-3 and J is TRBJ2-2, with a possible D match to TRBD2 (5 bases). The germline V gene encodes CDR1 LGHNA and CDR2 YSLEER. Trimming took off 6 bases at V and 3 bases at J, with 14 bases between the two ends. The CDR3 contains 15 residues. The CDR3 region has the DNA TGCGCCAGCAGACGAGGGTGGAGCGACACCGGGGAGCTGTTTTTT. Protein: CASRRGWSDTGELFF.

The CDR3 coding sequence is TGTGCCAGTAGCCCTGGAGGAGGGCCTGGGGCCAACGTCCTGACTTTC. Amino acids: CASSPGGGPGANVLTF. V is TRBV19 and J is TRBJ2-6; maybe TRBD2 (6 bases). This CDR3 has 16 residues. V was cut by 6 bases and J by 2 bases, with 14 bases left in between. Germline lookup yields CDR1 LNHDA and CDR2 SQIVND (reference sequence).

This sequence joins TRBV9 and TRBJ1-1; TRBD1 matches at 10 bases. There are 13 residues in the CDR3. V lost 7 bases to trimming and J lost 6 bases; unmatched junction nucleotides: 6. Germline V gene lookup returns CDR1 SGDLS and CDR2 YYNGEE. Here the CDR3 reads CASGQTGGAEAFF. The DNA of the CDR3 is TGTGCCAGCGGACAGACAGGGGGCGCTGAAGCTTTCTTT.

The chain combines TRBV6-5 with TRBJ2-7; D is possibly TRBD2 (6 bases). V dropped 8 bases and J dropped 3 bases, with 17 bases sitting between them. Germline V gene lookup returns CDR1 MNHEY and CDR2 SVGAGI. CDR3 length equals 14 residues. The CDR3 nucleotides read TGTGCCAGCGGATTCGGCGGGGTAAACTACGAGCAGTACTTC. The encoded protein is CASGFGGVNYEQYF.

Written as DNA, the CDR3 is TGTGCCAGCAGCTCCGGGGGGACTAGCGGTATATACAATGAGCAGTTCTTC. Its translation: CASSSGGTSGIYNEQFF. The chain employs TRBV5-4 and TRBJ2-1, with 11 bases identical to TRBD2. The germline V gene encodes CDR1 SGHNT and CDR2 YYREEE (reference sequence). Germline trimming cut 3 bases from V and 4 bases from J; bases unmatched to any gene: 9. The length of the CDR3 is 17 residues.